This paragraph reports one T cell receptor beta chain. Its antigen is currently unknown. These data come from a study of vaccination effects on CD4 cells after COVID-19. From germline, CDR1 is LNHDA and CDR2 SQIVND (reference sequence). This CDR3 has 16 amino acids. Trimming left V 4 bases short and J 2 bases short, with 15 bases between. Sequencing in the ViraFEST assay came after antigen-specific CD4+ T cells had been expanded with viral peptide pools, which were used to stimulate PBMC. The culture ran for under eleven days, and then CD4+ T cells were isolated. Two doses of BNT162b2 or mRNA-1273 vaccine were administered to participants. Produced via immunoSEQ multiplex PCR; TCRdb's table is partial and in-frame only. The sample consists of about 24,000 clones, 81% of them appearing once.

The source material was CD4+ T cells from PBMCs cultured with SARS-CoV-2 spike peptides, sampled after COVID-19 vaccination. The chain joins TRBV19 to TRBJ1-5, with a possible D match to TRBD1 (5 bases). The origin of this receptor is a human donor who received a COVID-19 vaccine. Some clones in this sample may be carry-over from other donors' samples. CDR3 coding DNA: TGTGCCAGTAGTAAGGGACTCCAGGAGGGCAATCAGCCCCAGCATTTT. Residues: CASSKGLQEGNQPQHF.